This T cell receptor (beta chain) emerged from a study of control samples from healthy donors and cancer patients. Trimming removed 6 bases from V and 14 bases from J; junction bases left unmatched: 10. Germline values: CDR1 SQVTM, CDR2 ANQGSEA. This CDR3 spans 11 amino acids. Libraries were prepared by immunoSEQ multiplex PCR; TCRdb keeps only in-frame clonotypes and omits some of them. The table lists 90,000 to 120,000 clones, approximately 82% of them singletons. The sequenced sample was blood. The source is a man between 18 and 35 years old in good health. J is TRBJ2-4 and V is TRBV29-1; TRBD1 agrees at 7 bases. The CDR3 bases are TGCAGCGTAGCTCACCAGGGGGTCGAGTACTTC. This sequence encodes CSVAHQGVEYF.